These 6 T cell receptor beta chains share one sample of origin, sequenced in a study of shared clonotypes between healthy human individuals. The data were produced by immunoSEQ multiplex PCR, yet TCRdb's version contains in-frame clones alone and is incomplete. The data hold roughly 2.5 million clones, with 90% to 95% observed a single time. The specimen sequenced was naive CD4+ T cells sorted from blood. Subset given: CD45RA+ positively selected. The source of these receptors is a man younger than 35 in good health.

CDR3 in DNA: TGCGCCAGCAGCTTGGTCGGGAACGGGGATACGCAGTATTTT. Residues: CASSLVGNGDTQYF. The gene calls are TRBV5-1 and TRBJ2-3; D is perhaps TRBD2 (5 bases). Trimming stripped 0 bases from V and 6 bases from J, with 11 bases between. This CDR3 region has 14 residues. Germline CDR1 is SGHRS and CDR2 is YFSETQ. The full variable domain, completed using reference TRBV5-1 and TRBJ2-3, is KAGVTQTPRYLIKTRGQQVTLSCSPISGHRSVSWYQQTPGQGLQFLFEYFSETQRNKGNFPGRFSGRQFSNSRSEMNVSTLELGDSALYLCASSLVGNGDTQYFGPGTRLTVL.

CDR3 sequence reads: CASSIDHRVDYGYTF. The CDR3 coding sequence is TGTGCCAGTAGTATAGACCACAGGGTGGACTATGGCTACACCTTC. The chain joins TRBV19 to TRBJ1-2, with TRBD1 as a possible D gene (6 bases). The CDR3 length is 15 residues. Germline CDR1 and CDR2: LNHDA and SQIVND (reference sequence). Trimming stripped 0 bases from V and 3 bases from J, with 11 bases between.

This chain joins TRBV4-1 and TRBJ2-5, with D possibly matching TRBD2 (7 bases). This CDR3 region has 20 residues. V shed 3 bases and J shed 4 bases, with 30 bases lying between them. Germline assignment: CDR1 MGHRA and CDR2 YSYEKL. The CDR3 DNA is TGCGCCAGCAGCCAGCTACCGGTCGTTACAGGGAGCGGGATGGGAGAGACCCAGTACTTC. Its translation: CASSQLPVVTGSGMGETQYF.

The rearrangement joins TRBV4-2 to TRBJ1-4; perhaps TRBD1 as D (5 bases). This CDR3 region has 15 residues. Trimming shortened V by 1 base and J by 8 bases, and 14 bases separated the two germline ends. Per germline, CDR1 LGHNA and CDR2 YNFKEQ. DNA of the CDR3: TGTGCCAGCAGCCAAGTCTCGCTGGGGGGGGAAAAACTGTTTTTT. Translated: CASSQVSLGGEKLFF.

The chain combines TRBV30 with TRBJ2-1; 10 positions agree with TRBD1. Germline CDR1 reads GTSNPN; CDR2 reads SVGIG (reference sequence). J gave up 10 bases and V 5 bases, and 8 bases lay outside the gene matches. This CDR3 has 13 amino acids. Here the CDR3 DNA reads TGTGCCTGGCTGAGACAGGGGGCGTGGGAGCAGTTCTTC. Translated: CAWLRQGAWEQFF.

This chain links TRBV6-1 with TRBJ2-7, with unresolved D. Germline V gene sequence: CDR1 MNHNS, CDR2 SASEGT. The CDR3 covers 14 residues. V was shortened by 4 bases and J by 2 bases, with 12 bases between the two germline ends. This CDR3 reads CASSGHQDPYEQYF. The CDR3 DNA reads TGTGCCAGCAGTGGTCACCAGGACCCCTACGAGCAGTACTTC.